This TCR beta chain was obtained from a study of blood T cell repertoires in COVID-19. Overall study context: The United States, Italy and Spain supplied acute and convalescent COVID-19 samples. Nucleic acid was either cDNA or gDNA, and it came from T cells, B-cell-depleted T cells, or PBMCs.

Under the authors' procedure: Amplifying reference gene primers gave estimates of nucleated cell counts. Assay: immunoSEQ multiplex PCR; the TCRdb copy retains only in-frame clones and omits some. The V and J calls and clone size come from that table; D and trimming were worked out from the DNA. The sample shows under 300,000 clones, over 80% of them seen only once. This CDR3 has 14 amino acids. The germline CDR1 and CDR2 sequences are SNHLY and FYNNEI. Trimming took 10 bases from V and 2 from J; bases not matched to a gene: 8. This clonotype was obtained from a woman aged 40 to 50 with acute or convalescent COVID-19. Sequenced input: peripheral blood. V usage is TRBV2 and J usage is TRBJ1-1; 9 nucleotides line up with TRBD1. CDR3 DNA sequence: TGTGCCATGACAGGGGGGATAAGTAACACTGAAGCTTTCTTT. Its translation: CAMTGGISNTEAFF.